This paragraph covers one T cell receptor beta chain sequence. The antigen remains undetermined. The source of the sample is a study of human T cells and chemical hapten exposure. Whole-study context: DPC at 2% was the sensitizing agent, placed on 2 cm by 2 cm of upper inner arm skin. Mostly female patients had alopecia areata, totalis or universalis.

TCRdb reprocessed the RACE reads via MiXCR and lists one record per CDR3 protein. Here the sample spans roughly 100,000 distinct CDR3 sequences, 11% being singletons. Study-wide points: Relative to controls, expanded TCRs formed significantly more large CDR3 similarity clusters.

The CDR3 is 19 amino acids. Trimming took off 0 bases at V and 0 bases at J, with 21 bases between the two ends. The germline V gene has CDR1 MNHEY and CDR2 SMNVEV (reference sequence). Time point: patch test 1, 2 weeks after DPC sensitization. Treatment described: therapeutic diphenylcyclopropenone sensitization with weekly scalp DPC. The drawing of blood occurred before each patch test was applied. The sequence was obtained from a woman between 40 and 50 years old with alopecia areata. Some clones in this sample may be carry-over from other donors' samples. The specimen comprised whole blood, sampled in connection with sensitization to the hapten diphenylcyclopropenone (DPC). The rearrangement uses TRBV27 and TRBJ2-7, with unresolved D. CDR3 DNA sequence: TGTGCCAGCAGTTTATCGCTCGGACGGGCCGATGTGAGCTCCTACGAGCAGTACTTC. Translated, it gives CASSLSLGRADVSSYEQYF.